Below, 3 T cell receptor beta chains from the same sample are listed, as sequenced in a study of cytomegalovirus exposure and HLA in healthy donors. PCR used 60 Vbeta primers and 13 Jbeta primers. Only in-frame clones appear in the TCRdb table, and some are missing; sequencing was by immunoSEQ multiplex PCR. The sample has 150,000 or so clones, roughly 79% seen once. The sequencing sample was made of PBMCs. The receptors derive from a woman aged 18-30 years in good health and CMV-seropositive.

J is TRBJ1-1 and V is TRBV14; D remains ambiguous. There are 16 residues in the CDR3. Trimming took 3 bases from V and 0 from J, leaving 14 bases between them. Germline V lookup: CDR1 SGHDN, CDR2 FVKESK. The CDR3 here is CASSQPGGRMNTEAFF. The CDR3 region has the DNA TGTGCCAGCAGCCAGCCGGGTGGGAGAATGAACACTGAAGCTTTCTTT. Combining the CDR3 with reference TRBV14 and TRBJ1-1 gives the whole variable domain EAGVTQFPSHSVIEKGQTVTLRCDPISGHDNLYWYRRVMGKEIKFLLHFVKESKQDESGMPNNRFLAERTGGTYSTLKVQPAELEDSGVYFCASSQPGGRMNTEAFFGQGTRLTVV.

The chain is built from TRBV25-1 and TRBJ1-4; TRBD1 agrees at 7 bases. CDR1 is MGHDK, CDR2 SYGVNS, per germline. V shed 3 bases and J 7 bases; nucleotides not matched to a gene: 5. There are 14 residues in the CDR3. The CDR3 DNA reads TGTGCCAGCAGTGACGTTAGGGGGCGTGAAAAACTGTTTTTT. It yields the protein CASSDVRGREKLFF.

The chain uses TRBV4-1 and TRBJ2-5; D is possibly TRBD2 (6 bases). The DNA end favors TRBJ2-7, so the J call may be wrong. The CDR3 is made up of 15 amino acids. Germline CDR1 is MGHRA and CDR2 is YSYEKL. CDR3 sequence reads: CASSQVLASNYEQYF. Written as DNA, the CDR3 is TGCGCCAGCAGCCAAGTTCTAGCGTCCAACTACGAGCAGTACTTC.